This T cell receptor (beta chain) was observed in a study of graft-versus-host responses after intestinal transplantation listed by TCRdb under 2021. A note on the overall study: Multivisceral, liver-intestinal, or isolated intestinal transplants were received by the recipients. Rather than being sequenced by the commercial service, samples from a few later patients were sequenced in-house on an Illumina MiSeq and processed with MiXCR. A peak of at least 4% donor T cells among recipient peripheral blood mononuclear cells was the definition used for donor T cell macrochimerism. After intestinal transplantation, graft-versus-host and host-versus-graft alloreactive T cell clones were followed in the graft, circulation and bone marrow using bulk TCR-beta CDR3 sequencing. Of the 20 to 25 intestinal transplant recipients enrolled in the cohort, one of whom was a retransplant, 3 patients without pretransplant specimens were excluded. Every recipient was given anti-thymocyte globulin induction, followed by 2 to 4 years of maintenance tacrolimus and steroids. To identify alloreactive clones, pre-transplant mixed lymphocyte reaction products were sequenced and then compared with unstimulated pre-transplant donor and recipient T cells.

Library preparation used the immunoSEQ multiplex PCR assay. For most patients, genomic DNA was isolated with the Qiagen DNeasy Blood and Tissue Kit and shipped frozen to Adaptive Biotechnologies for TCR sequencing. For most patients, high-throughput TCR-beta CDR3 sequencing of genomic DNA was performed by Adaptive Biotechnologies. Processing in the source paper ran as follows. Adaptive's ImmunoSEQ software supplied the TCR sequencing data for under 20 patients, while MiXCR and VDJtools were used to process a few other patients. CD4 versus CD8 sorting errors were corrected by removing sequences found in both subsets at a frequency ratio below 5:1. CDR3 nucleotide sequences shared by donor and recipient were removed because the origin of these sequences could not be assigned. To count as alloreactive, a clone needed at least 2-fold expansion over unstimulated cells and a minimum CFSE-low frequency of 0.002% (template counts) or 0.001% (read counts). Mappable clones were those detected in sequenced pre-transplant spleen, lymph node, or MLR CFSE-low populations of the donor or recipient. Cumulative frequency of alloreactive clones was calculated as a percentage of all sequences weighted by copy number. Drawn from immuneACCESS, this table holds only the in-frame rearrangements with V and J called that TCRdb kept. Clones are partly lost; checked studies trace under half to an unresolved V gene and leave the rest unexplained. The D gene and trimming were derived from the DNA, and the V and J assignments and clone size from that table. Counted in this sample were 27,000 or so clones; 82% of them appeared once. The ten largest account for 0.7% of the sample.

The sample's time point, from its label and the paper: cells obtained before transplantation from donor or recipient. CD3+CD4+ and CD3+CD8+ populations were FACS-sorted from unstimulated pre-transplant donor and recipient cells taken from spleen or lymph nodes. The study at large found these results: GvH clones were detected in recipient bone marrow, and some of these GvH clones were observed earlier in ileal mucosa or blood, consistent with an intestinal mucosal origin. Early after transplant, peak levels of circulating GvH clones were associated with declines in HvG clones. The conclusions were limited by the relatively low number and heterogeneity of the intestinal transplant patients. In patients with donor T cell macrochimerism, the allografts had high GvH to HvG T cell clonal ratios.

This clone was detected once. This clone's antigen is unknown. Base-call qualities are not available, and no considerably larger clone is one nucleotide away. CDR3 length: 13 amino acids, cysteine to phenylalanine. Only the CDR3 portion is preserved as DNA: 39 bases, with reading frame beginning at the first base. From the germline V gene (reference sequence), CDR1 is LNHDA and CDR2 is SQIVND. The junction shows trimming of 10 bases on V and 3 bases on J, and the gene matches do not reach 4 bases of it. The chain joins TRBV19 to TRBJ2-3; TRBD1 agrees with 10 junctional bases. This TCR was recovered from a human donor who received an intestinal transplant. The sequencing used unstimulated CD4+ T cells sorted from spleen or lymph node cells, collected before intestinal transplant. DNA sequence: TGTGCCACTGCGGGACAGGGGACAGATACGCAGTATTTT. This is translated as CATAGQGTDTQYF.